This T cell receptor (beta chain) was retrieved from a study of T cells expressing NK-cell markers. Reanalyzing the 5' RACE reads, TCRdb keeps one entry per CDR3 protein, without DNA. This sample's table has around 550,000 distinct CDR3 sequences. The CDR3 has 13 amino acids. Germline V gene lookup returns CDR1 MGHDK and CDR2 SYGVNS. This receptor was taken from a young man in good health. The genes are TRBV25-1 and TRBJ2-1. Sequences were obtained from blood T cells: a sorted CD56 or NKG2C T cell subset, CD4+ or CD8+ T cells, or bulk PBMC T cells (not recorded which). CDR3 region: CASSPSRSNEQFF.